Shown below are 24 T cell receptor beta chains from a single sample sequenced in a study of blood T cell repertoires in COVID-19. Assay used: immunoSEQ multiplex PCR; TCRdb lists only in-frame clones, some missing. The sample includes 200,000 or so clones, about nine tenths of them seen just once. The specimen was peripheral blood. Every receptor here comes from an older woman with acute or convalescent COVID-19.

Here the CDR3 reads CSVEEEQGVDYGYTF. The CDR3 DNA reads as TGCAGCGTTGAAGAGGAACAGGGGGTAGACTATGGCTACACCTTC. The V and J genes are TRBV29-1 and TRBJ1-2; 8 positions agree with TRBD1. The CDR3 has 15 residues. Germline lookup yields CDR1 SQVTM and CDR2 ANQGSEA. V was clipped by 0 bases and J by 3 bases; unmatched bases: 6. The variable domain in full, with the rest retrieved from reference TRBV29-1 and TRBJ1-2, is SAVISQKPSRDICQRGTSLTIQCQVDSQVTMMFWYRQQPGQSLTLIATANQGSEATYESGFVIDKFPISRPNLTFSTLTVSNMSPEDSSIYLCSVEEEQGVDYGYTFGSGTRLTVV.

CDR3 loop: CAWRQNEKLFF. DNA for the CDR3: TGTGCCTGGAGACAGAATGAAAAACTGTTTTTT. The chain is built from TRBV30 and TRBJ1-4; the D is unclear. The V end was cut by 3 bases, the J end by 5 bases, with 4 bases between. The length of the CDR3 is 11 residues. Germline V gene lookup returns CDR1 GTSNPN and CDR2 SVGIG (reference sequence).

The V call is TRBV7-2, the J call TRBJ2-7; 8 bases align to TRBD2. From germline, CDR1 is SGHTA and CDR2 FQGNSA. The CDR3 spans 14 residues. Trimming removed 2 bases from V and 2 bases from J; junction bases left unmatched: 2. DNA for the CDR3: TGTGCCAGCAGCTTACCGGGAGGGCCCTACGAGCAGTACTTC. Residues: CASSLPGGPYEQYF. Filled out from reference TRBV7-2 and TRBJ2-7, the complete variable domain reads GAGVSQSPSNKVTEKGKDVELRCDPISGHTALYWYRQSLGQGLEFLIYFQGNSAPDKSGLPSDRFSAERTGGSVSTLTIQRTQQEDSAVYLCASSLPGGPYEQYFGPGTRLTVT.

This clone was detected only once. This rearrangement joins TRBV30 to TRBJ2-2; 9 nucleotides line up with TRBD1. The germline CDR1 and CDR2 sequences are GTSNPN and SVGIG (reference sequence). V lost 3 bases and J lost 6; bases outside the gene matches: 5. The CDR3 runs to 14 residues. In nucleotides, the CDR3 is TGTGCCTGGAGCGGACAGGGGACGGCCGGGGAGCTGTTTTTT. Amino acid sequence: CAWSGQGTAGELFF.

This clone appeared a single time. This chain joins TRBV9 and TRBJ2-3, with 7 bases aligning to TRBD2. The CDR3 extends over 14 amino acids. The germline CDR1 and CDR2 sequences are SGDLS and YYNGEE. V lost 4 bases and J lost 5; bases outside the gene matches: 7. CDR3 residues: CASSTSGTIDTQYF. CDR3 DNA: TGTGCCAGCAGCACGAGCGGGACTATAGATACGCAGTATTTT.

This clone has just one count. CDR3 loop: CASSLAGRLTHGYTF. CDR3 sequence (DNA): TGTGCCAGCAGCTTAGCGGGCAGGCTAACTCATGGCTACACCTTC. V usage is TRBV7-9 and J usage is TRBJ1-2; no firm D call. The CDR3 contains 15 residues. CDR1 SEHNR and CDR2 FQNEAQ come from the germline V gene (reference sequence). Trimming pared 0 bases from V and 6 bases from J, leaving 14 bases between.

The chain carries TRBV7-9 and TRBJ2-3; D might be TRBD2 (5 bases). V lost 5 bases, J lost 0 bases, and 12 bases lay in between. Germline loops: CDR1 SEHNR, CDR2 FQNEAQ (reference sequence). The CDR3 extends over 15 amino acids. The CDR3 DNA follows: TGTGCCAGCAGCCAAGGACTCCTTAGCACAGATACGCAGTATTTT. The encoded protein is CASSQGLLSTDTQYF.

The rearrangement links TRBV5-1 to TRBJ1-1; possible D gene TRBD1, 6 bases. CDR3 length: 14 amino acids. The germline gives CDR1 SGHRS, CDR2 YFSETQ. V lost 3 bases and J lost 4, with 13 bases in between. The CDR3 spells CASSSTGSGTEAFF. The CDR3 nucleotides read TGCGCCAGCAGCTCCACAGGGTCTGGCACTGAAGCTTTCTTT. Drawing the rest from reference TRBV5-1 and TRBJ1-1, the complete variable domain is KAGVTQTPRYLIKTRGQQVTLSCSPISGHRSVSWYQQTPGQGLQFLFEYFSETQRNKGNFPGRFSGRQFSNSRSEMNVSTLELGDSALYLCASSSTGSGTEAFFGQGTRLTVV.

The rearrangement links TRBV18 to TRBJ1-4; TRBD1 matches at 7 bases. The germline V gene encodes CDR1 KGHSH and CDR2 LQKENI. The CDR3 is 13 residues long. V shed 3 bases, J shed 8 bases, and the junction held 3 bases outside the gene matches. DNA for the CDR3: TGTGCCAGCTCACCCAACAGGGGCGAAAAACTGTTTTTT. This gives the protein CASSPNRGEKLFF.

The rearrangement links TRBV30 to TRBJ1-3; D is undetermined. Trimming cost V 4 bases and J 0 bases, with 7 bases left between them. Germline loops: CDR1 GTSNPN, CDR2 SVGIG (reference sequence). CDR3 length: 13 residues. CDR3 in amino acids: CAWNRFSGNTIYF. The CDR3 DNA is TGTGCCTGGAACAGATTCTCTGGAAACACCATATATTTT.

The V and J genes are TRBV4-1 and TRBJ2-2, with D maybe TRBD2 (5 bases). Germline CDR1 is MGHRA and CDR2 is YSYEKL. The CDR3 runs to 14 residues. V was trimmed by 4 bases and J by 2 bases, leaving 8 bases between them. The CDR3 loop is CASSRGLNTGELFF. CDR3 sequence (DNA): TGCGCCAGCAGCCGCGGACTTAACACCGGGGAGCTGTTTTTT.

V and J are TRBV29-1 and TRBJ1-1; 8 nucleotides match TRBD1. CDR3 length: 13 residues. Germline trimming cut 6 bases from V and 1 base from J; bases unmatched to any gene: 4. CDR1 SQVTM and CDR2 ANQGSEA come from the germline V gene. The DNA for the CDR3 is TGCAGCGTGGGGGACAGGCGGAACACTGAAGCTTTCTTT. Encoded protein: CSVGDRRNTEAFF.

The sample holds a few counts of this clone. The J gene is TRBJ1-1, the V gene TRBV12-3 or TRBV12-4; 9 nucleotides align to TRBD1. V was pared by 7 bases and J by 11 bases, with 5 bases of the junction left unmatched. The CDR3 extends over 11 amino acids. CDR3: CASKRQGGAFF. CDR3 sequence (DNA): TGTGCCAGCAAGAGACAGGGGGGGGCTTTCTTT.

The J gene is TRBJ2-1, the V gene TRBV29-1; tentative D call: TRBD1 (5 bases). The V end was cut by 3 bases, the J end by 0 bases, with 12 bases between. Germline V gene data show CDR1 as SQVTM and CDR2 as ANQGSEA. The CDR3 is 15 amino acids. This CDR3 reads CSVDQGRSSYNEQFF. The CDR3 coding sequence is TGCAGCGTTGATCAGGGTAGGAGCTCCTACAATGAGCAGTTCTTC.

This chain links TRBV30 with TRBJ2-3, with 8 nucleotides matching TRBD2. Germline V CDR1 and CDR2: GTSNPN, SVGIG (reference sequence). V lost 2 bases and J lost 2; bases outside the gene matches: 6. The CDR3 has 15 amino acids. The CDR3 is CAWSPRGLATDTQYF. The DNA of the CDR3 is TGTGCCTGGAGTCCCCGCGGACTAGCCACAGATACGCAGTATTTT.

The rearrangement joins TRBV9 to TRBJ2-7; D uncertain. The CDR3 has 14 residues. CDR1 is SGDLS and CDR2 is YYNGEE in the germline V gene. The ends were cut back, 4 bases at V and 6 bases at J, with 17 bases in the middle. This chain's CDR3 is CASSPPPGIGEQYF. DNA for the CDR3: TGTGCCAGCAGCCCACCCCCGGGTATCGGCGAGCAGTACTTC. The complete variable domain, with remaining parts taken from reference TRBV9 and TRBJ2-7, reads DSGVTQTPKHLITATGQRVTLRCSPRSGDLSVYWYQQSLDQGLQFLIQYYNGEERAKGNILERFSAQQFPDLHSELNLSSLELGDSALYFCASSPPPGIGEQYFGPGTRLTVT.

The CDR3 here is CASSPLQGLDTEAFF. Written as DNA, the CDR3 is TGTGCCAGCTCCCCTTTACAGGGGTTGGACACTGAAGCTTTCTTT. The chain links TRBV18 to TRBJ1-1, with 7 bases identical to TRBD1. Germline V CDR1 and CDR2: KGHSH, LQKENI. The CDR3 covers 15 residues. V shed 6 bases, J shed 3 bases, and the junction held 10 bases outside the gene matches. Full variable domain (outside the CDR3, taken from reference TRBV18 and TRBJ1-1): NAGVMQNPRHLVRRRGQEARLRCSPMKGHSHVYWYRQLPEEGLKFMVYLQKENIIDESGMPKERFSAEFPKEGPSILRIQQVVRGDSAAYFCASSPLQGLDTEAFFGQGTRLTVV.

The rearrangement links TRBV7-9 to TRBJ1-4; D remains unclear. The germline V gene has CDR1 SEHNR and CDR2 FQNEAQ (reference sequence). Deletions cut 4 bases from V and 7 bases from J, with 13 bases between. The CDR3 runs to 14 residues. In DNA, the CDR3 is TGTGCCAGCAGCTCTAAAAGACTAGGTGAAAAACTGTTTTTT. It specifies CASSSKRLGEKLFF.

This clone was recorded only once. The V and J genes are TRBV10-3 and TRBJ1-3, with 10 bases lining up with TRBD1. J gave up 4 bases and V 6 bases, and 6 bases lay outside the gene matches. The CDR3 spans 15 residues. Germline V gene lookup returns CDR1 ENHRY and CDR2 SYGVKD. CDR3: CAIRLGQGTGNTIYF. In nucleotides, the CDR3 is TGTGCCATCAGGCTGGGACAGGGGACGGGAAACACCATATATTTT.

This rearrangement joins TRBV28 to TRBJ2-7, with 8 bases aligning to TRBD1. V was clipped by 8 bases and J by 3 bases; unmatched bases: 3. CDR1 is MDHEN, CDR2 SYDVKM, per germline. The CDR3 extends over 12 amino acids. The CDR3 spells CASVTGGYEQYF. CDR3 in DNA: TGTGCCAGCGTAACAGGGGGCTACGAGCAGTACTTC.

The chain links TRBV9 to TRBJ2-2; 7 positions match TRBD1. Germline CDR1 is SGDLS and CDR2 is YYNGEE. With V trimmed by 3 bases and J by 4 bases, 12 bases remained unmatched. This CDR3 is 17 amino acids long. The CDR3 sequence: CASSEGGGTVITGELFF. The CDR3 nucleotides are TGTGCCAGCAGCGAGGGCGGTGGGACAGTAATCACCGGGGAGCTGTTTTTT.

In this sample, this clone turned up a few times. The genes are TRBV5-1 and TRBJ1-4; TRBD1 aligns across 8 bases. Trimming removed 3 bases from V and 0 bases from J; junction bases left unmatched: 16. CDR1 and CDR2 from the germline V gene are SGHRS and YFSETQ. CDR3 length equals 20 residues. This CDR3 is CASSSFSILTGAATNEKLFF. The CDR3 DNA reads TGCGCCAGCAGCTCTTTCTCCATTCTGACAGGGGCTGCAACTAATGAAAAACTGTTTTTT.

V gene TRBV10-2 combines with J gene TRBJ1-1; no reliable D call. The CDR3 loop spans 11 amino acids. V was pared by 2 bases and J by 12 bases, with 10 bases between. Germline V gene sequence: CDR1 WSHSY, CDR2 SAAADI. The CDR3: CASSEGGGTFF. CDR3 sequence (DNA): TGCGCCAGCAGTGAGGGAGGAGGAACTTTCTTT.

For this clone: Sequence at one end of the junction differs from germline and may be a read error. V usage is TRBV7-7 and J usage is TRBJ1-6, with 9 bases identical to TRBD1. This CDR3 is built from 13 residues. Germline V gene data show CDR1 as SSHAT and CDR2 as FNYEAQ (reference sequence). CDR3 sequence (DNA): TGTGCTAGCAGACAGGGGGAGAATTCACCCCTCCACTTT. Amino acid sequence: CASRQGENSPLHF.